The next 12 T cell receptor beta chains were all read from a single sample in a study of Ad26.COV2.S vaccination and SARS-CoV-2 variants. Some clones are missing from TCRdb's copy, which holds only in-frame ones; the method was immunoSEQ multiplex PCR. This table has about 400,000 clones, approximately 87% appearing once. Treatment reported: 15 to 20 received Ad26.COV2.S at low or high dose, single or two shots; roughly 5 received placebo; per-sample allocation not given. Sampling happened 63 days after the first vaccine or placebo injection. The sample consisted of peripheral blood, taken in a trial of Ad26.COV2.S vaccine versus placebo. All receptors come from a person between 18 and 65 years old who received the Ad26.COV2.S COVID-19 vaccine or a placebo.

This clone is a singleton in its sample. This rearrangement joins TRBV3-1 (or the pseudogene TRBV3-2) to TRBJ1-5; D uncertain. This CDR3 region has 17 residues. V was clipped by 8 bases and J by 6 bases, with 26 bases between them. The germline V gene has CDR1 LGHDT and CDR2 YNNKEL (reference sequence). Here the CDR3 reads CASLWEFGHPNRQPQHF. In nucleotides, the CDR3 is TGTGCCAGCCTCTGGGAATTCGGGCACCCGAATCGTCAGCCCCAGCATTTT.

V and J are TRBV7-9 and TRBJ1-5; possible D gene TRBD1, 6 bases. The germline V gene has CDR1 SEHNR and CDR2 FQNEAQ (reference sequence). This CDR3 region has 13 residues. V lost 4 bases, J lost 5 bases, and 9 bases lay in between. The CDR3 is CASSWDTDQPQHF. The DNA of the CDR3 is TGTGCCAGCAGCTGGGACACAGATCAGCCCCAGCATTTT.

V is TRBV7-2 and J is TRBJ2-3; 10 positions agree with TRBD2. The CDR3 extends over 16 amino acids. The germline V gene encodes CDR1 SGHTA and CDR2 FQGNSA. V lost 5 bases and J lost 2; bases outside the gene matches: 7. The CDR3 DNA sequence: TGTGCCAGCAGCCCGGTAGCGGGGGGTAACACAGATACGCAGTATTTT. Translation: CASSPVAGGNTDTQYF.

The CDR3 bases are TGTGCCAGCGCCGGGTGGGGTACGAACACCGGGGAGCTGTTTTTT. Translating it yields CASAGWGTNTGELFF. V and J are TRBV19 and TRBJ2-2; D unresolved. Germline assignment: CDR1 LNHDA and CDR2 SQIVND (reference sequence). Trimming left V 9 bases short and J 0 bases short, with 14 bases between. The CDR3 extends over 15 amino acids. Full variable domain (rest looked up from reference TRBV19 and TRBJ2-2): DGGITQSPKYLFRKEGQNVTLSCEQNLNHDAMYWYRQDPGQGLRLIYYSQIVNDFQKGDIAEGYSVSREKKESFPLTVTSAQKNPTAFYLCASAGWGTNTGELFFGEGSRLTVL.

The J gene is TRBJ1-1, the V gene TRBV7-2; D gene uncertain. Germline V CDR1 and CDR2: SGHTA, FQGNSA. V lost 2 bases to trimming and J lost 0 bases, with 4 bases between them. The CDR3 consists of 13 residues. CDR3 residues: CASSLQMNTEAFF. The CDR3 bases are TGTGCCAGCAGCTTACAGATGAACACTGAAGCTTTCTTT.

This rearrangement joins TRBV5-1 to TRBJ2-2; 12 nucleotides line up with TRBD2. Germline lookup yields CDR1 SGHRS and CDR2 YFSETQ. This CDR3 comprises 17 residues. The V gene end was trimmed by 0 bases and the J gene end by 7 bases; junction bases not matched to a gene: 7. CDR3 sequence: CASSLALAGGPGGELFF. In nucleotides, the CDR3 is TGCGCCAGCAGCTTGGCCCTAGCGGGGGGGCCTGGCGGGGAGCTGTTTTTT.

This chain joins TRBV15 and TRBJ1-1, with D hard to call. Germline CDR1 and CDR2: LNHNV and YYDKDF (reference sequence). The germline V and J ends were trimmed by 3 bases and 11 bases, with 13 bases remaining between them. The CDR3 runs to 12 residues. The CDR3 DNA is TGTGCCACCAGCAGGGAGGGCGTTCGGGCTTTCTTT. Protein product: CATSREGVRAFF.

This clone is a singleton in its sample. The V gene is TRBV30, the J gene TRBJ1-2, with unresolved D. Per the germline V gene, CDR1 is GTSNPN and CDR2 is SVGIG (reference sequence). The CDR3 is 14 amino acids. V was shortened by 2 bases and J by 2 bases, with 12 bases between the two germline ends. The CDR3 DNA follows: TGTGCCTGGAGTAGAGGGTCGGAGAACTATGGCTACACCTTC. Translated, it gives CAWSRGSENYGYTF.

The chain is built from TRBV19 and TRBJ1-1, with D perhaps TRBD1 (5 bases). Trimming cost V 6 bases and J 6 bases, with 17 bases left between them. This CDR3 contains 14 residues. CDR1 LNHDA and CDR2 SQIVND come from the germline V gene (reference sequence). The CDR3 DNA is TGTGCCAGTAGCCTAGGGGCGGTGGGGTCTGAAGCTTTCTTT. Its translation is CASSLGAVGSEAFF.

The CDR3 spells CASSLGGFGNEQFF. The CDR3 DNA sequence: TGTGCCAGTAGTCTGGGGGGTTTCGGGAATGAGCAGTTCTTC. This chain joins TRBV19 and TRBJ2-1; a weak D match, TRBD2 (6 bases). V lost 5 bases to trimming and J lost 7 bases, with 15 bases between them. Germline loops: CDR1 LNHDA, CDR2 SQIVND (reference sequence). The CDR3 has 14 residues.

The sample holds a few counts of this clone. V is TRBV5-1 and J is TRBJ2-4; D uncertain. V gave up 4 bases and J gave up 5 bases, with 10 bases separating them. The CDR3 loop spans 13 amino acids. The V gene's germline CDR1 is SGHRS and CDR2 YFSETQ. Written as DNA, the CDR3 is TGCGCCAGCAGCACGCCTCACGAAAACATTCAGTACTTC. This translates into CASSTPHENIQYF.

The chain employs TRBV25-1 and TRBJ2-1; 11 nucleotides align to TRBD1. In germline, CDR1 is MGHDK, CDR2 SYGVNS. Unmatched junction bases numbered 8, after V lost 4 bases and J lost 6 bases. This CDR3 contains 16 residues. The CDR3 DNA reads TGTGCCAGCAGTGTATCCGGACAGGGGGCAGGCAATGAGCAGTTCTTC. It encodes CASSVSGQGAGNEQFF. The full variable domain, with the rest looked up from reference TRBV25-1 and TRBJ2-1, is EADIYQTPRYLVIGTGKKITLECSQTMGHDKMYWYQQDPGMELHLIHYSYGVNSTEKGDLSSESTVSRIRTEHFPLTLESARPSHTSQYLCASSVSGQGAGNEQFFGPGTRLTVL.